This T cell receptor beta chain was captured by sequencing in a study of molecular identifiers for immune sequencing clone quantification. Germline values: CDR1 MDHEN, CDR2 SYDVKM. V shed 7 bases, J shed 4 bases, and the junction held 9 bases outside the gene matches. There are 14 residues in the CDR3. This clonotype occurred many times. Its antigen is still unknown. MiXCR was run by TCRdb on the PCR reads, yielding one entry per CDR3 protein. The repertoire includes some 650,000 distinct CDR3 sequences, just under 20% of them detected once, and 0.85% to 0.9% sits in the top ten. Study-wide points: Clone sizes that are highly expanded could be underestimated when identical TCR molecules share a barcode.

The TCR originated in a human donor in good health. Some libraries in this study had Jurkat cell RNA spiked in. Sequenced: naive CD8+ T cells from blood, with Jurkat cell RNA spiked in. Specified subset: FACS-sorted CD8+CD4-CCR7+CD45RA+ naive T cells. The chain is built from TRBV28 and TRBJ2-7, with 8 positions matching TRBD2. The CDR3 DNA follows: TGTGCCAGCAAGAGGGGACTAGTTCAGTACGAGCAGTACTTC. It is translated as CASKRGLVQYEQYF.